These 5 T cell receptor beta chains originate from one sample sequenced in a study of immune characterization of retroperitoneal liposarcoma. A single record per CDR3 protein comes from TCRdb applying MiXCR to the PCR reads. The data show approximately 9,300 distinct CDR3 sequences, about 27% seen once. Sequencing was carried out using tumor tissue. Every receptor here comes from a male donor with retroperitoneal liposarcoma.

This clonotype was observed a handful of times. The conserved phenylalanine or tryptophan is not found at the CDR3 terminus, so this likely reflects a read error. The DNA is left out, because the CDR3 cannot be placed on it with certainty; the CDR3 is given as TCRdb lists it. The V gene is TRBV7-2, the J gene TRBJ2-1. The germline V gene has CDR1 SGHTA and CDR2 FQGNSA. A total of 9 residues make up the CDR3, ends included. The CDR3 sequence is CASSLSVSG.

J is TRBJ2-1 and V is TRBV6-1; D could derive from TRBD1 or TRBD2 (6 bases each). Matching the DNA end better, TRBJ2-7 makes the J call doubtful. Germline V gene data show CDR1 as MNHNS and CDR2 as SASEGT. The length of the CDR3 is 12 residues. CDR3 nucleotide sequence: TGTGCCAGCAGCCCGGGGGACAATGAGCAGTACTTC. It specifies CASSPGDNEQYF.

This sequence joins TRBV12-3 or TRBV12-4 and TRBJ2-1; D gene ambiguous. The CDR3 spans 13 residues. The V end was cut by 2 bases, the J end by 10 bases, with 12 bases between. The chain's CDR3 is CASSLTATYEQFF. CDR3 nucleotide sequence: TGTGCCAGCAGTTTAACAGCCACCTACGAGCAGTTCTTC.

This chain links TRBV6-1 with TRBJ1-1; no firm D call. The CDR3 totals 14 residues. The ends were cut back, 9 bases at V and 3 bases at J, with 17 bases in the middle. The germline V gene encodes CDR1 MNHNS and CDR2 SASEGT. The CDR3 loop reads CASLARGLDTEAFF. CDR3 coding DNA: TGTGCCAGTCTTGCTAGAGGGTTGGACACTGAAGCTTTCTTT.

The rearrangement links TRBV6-1 to TRBJ2-1; 8 positions match TRBD1. Losses at the gene ends were 5 bases for V and 2 bases for J; bases not matched to a gene: 5. This CDR3 has 15 residues. Germline V gives CDR1 MNHNS, CDR2 SASEGT. The CDR3 region is CASSSTGGPYNEQFF. The CDR3 DNA reads TGTGCCAGCAGTTCCACAGGGGGTCCCTACAATGAGCAGTTCTTC.